This T cell receptor (beta chain) was sequenced in a study of OX40 agonist ivuxolimab in advanced cancers. In the study overall: Of mixed ages from about 20 to 85 and averaging around 60 years, the group was more than 65% male. A partial response was reached by three patients: one with hepatocellular carcinoma and two with cutaneous melanoma. Study results and caveats: Expanded clones were, on average, more numerous in CD8+ T cells than in CD4+. There was clonal expansion of CD4+ and CD8+ blood T cells by week 6 at 0.1 to 3.0 mg/kg.

The table came from immunoSEQ multiplex PCR; TCRdb's copy has only in-frame clones and leaves some out. The sample carries 65,000 to 85,000 clones, about 87% recorded once. As concerns this clone: The antigen remains unidentified.

The germline V and J ends were trimmed by 6 bases and 3 bases, with 5 bases remaining between them. The V gene's germline CDR1 is MDHEN and CDR2 SYDVKM. This CDR3 contains 11 residues. J is TRBJ1-1 and V is TRBV28; D is undetermined. This receptor was obtained from an adult with an advanced solid tumor such as melanoma, head and neck, liver or kidney cancer. Material: CD4+ or CD8+ T cells sorted from blood, obtained in a trial of the OX40 agonist ivuxolimab. The CDR3 DNA sequence: TGTGCCAGCAGCCAATACACTGAAGCTTTCTTT. This translates into CASSQYTEAFF.